One sample yielded the 5 T cell receptor beta chains listed below, sequenced in a study of T cell repertoires in cytomegalovirus infection. TCRdb ran MiXCR on the reads and lists one entry per CDR3 protein. Altogether 150,000 to 200,000 distinct CDR3 sequences are present, roughly 19% being singletons, with the ten largest covering just under 3%. The sample consisted of PBMCs. Receptors were obtained from a human donor in good health (CMV status not recorded). Some clones in this sample may be carry-over from other donors' samples.

V usage is TRBV20-1 and J usage is TRBJ1-1; D unclear. Germline CDR1 and CDR2: DFQATT and SNEGSKA (reference sequence). The CDR3 spans 20 residues. V gave up 4 bases and J gave up 2 bases, with 32 bases separating them. The CDR3 protein is CSAKKLQRAAGSSINTEAFF. In DNA form, the CDR3 reads TGCAGTGCTAAGAAACTCCAGCGAGCAGCGGGCAGTTCAATTAACACTGAAGCTTTCTTT.

Only a few counts were recorded for this clonotype. J is TRBJ2-6 and V is TRBV12-2; whether TRBD1, the table's D call, matches the DNA was not checked. TRBV12-2 is labeled a pseudogene. This CDR3 has 18 amino acids. The CDR3 loop is CASRLNGTGPSGANVLTF. The CDR3 DNA sequence: TGTGCAAGTCGCTTAAACGGGACAGGTCCCTCTGGGGCCAACGTCCTGACTTTC.

The chain combines TRBV3-1 with TRBJ1-2; possibly TRBD1 for D (6 bases). Germline-derived CDR1 and CDR2 are LGHDT and YNNKEL (reference sequence). V was trimmed by 2 bases and J by 7 bases, leaving 14 bases between them. The CDR3 extends over 14 amino acids. DNA for the CDR3: TGTGCCAGCAGCCAACGTCAGGGGATTTTTGGCTACACCTTC. Translating it yields CASSQRQGIFGYTF. The complete variable domain, with remaining parts taken from reference TRBV3-1 and TRBJ1-2, reads DTAVSQTPKYLVTQMGNDKSIKCEQNLGHDTMYWYKQDSKKFLKIMFSYNNKELIINETVPNRFSPKSPDKAHLNLHINSLELGDSAVYFCASSQRQGIFGYTFGSGTRLTVV.

Ten or more counts support this clonotype. This chain links TRBV7-6 with TRBJ2-6; the match to TRBD2 covers 8 bases. This CDR3 has 18 amino acids. Germline V CDR1 and CDR2: SGHVS, FNYEAQ. V dropped 2 bases and J dropped 4; count of bases not matched to a gene: 10. The DNA for the CDR3 is TGTGCCAGCAGCTTATTCATCAGCGGGGGATCCGGGGCCAACGTCCTGACTTTC. Its translation is CASSLFISGGSGANVLTF.

The V call is TRBV13, the J call TRBJ2-7, with 11 bases that match TRBD1. The V gene's germline CDR1 is PRHDT and CDR2 FYEKMQ (reference sequence). The CDR3 consists of 15 residues. V trimming: 5 bases; J trimming: 4 bases; junction bases outside the gene matches: 7. CDR3 sequence (DNA): TGTGCCAGCAGCGCCCCGGGACAGGGGGATTACGAGCAGTACTTC. This encodes CASSAPGQGDYEQYF. Full variable domain (rest looked up from reference TRBV13 and TRBJ2-7): AAGVIQSPRHLIKEKRETATLKCYPIPRHDTVYWYQQGPGQDPQFLISFYEKMQSDKGSIPDRFSAQQFSDYHSELNMSSLELGDSALYFCASSAPGQGDYEQYFGPGTRLTVT.